The 19 T cell receptor beta chains below all came from one sample that was sequenced in a study of blood T cell repertoires in COVID-19. The table came from immunoSEQ multiplex PCR; TCRdb's copy has only in-frame clones and leaves some out. The sample includes a few hundred thousand clones, over 80% of them seen just once. The sample consisted of PBMCs or T cells enriched from blood (not recorded which). The receptors here all came from a man aged 30 to 45 who had recovered from COVID-19.

This chain joins TRBV28 and TRBJ1-2; a possible D gene is TRBD1 (6 bases). The CDR3 is made up of 12 amino acids. V was cut by 6 bases and J by 7 bases, with 12 bases left in between. The V gene's germline CDR1 is MDHEN and CDR2 SYDVKM. CDR3 amino acids: CASSSQGFGYTF. CDR3 sequence (DNA): TGTGCCAGCAGCTCACAGGGCTTTGGCTACACCTTC.

This chain links TRBV7-6 with TRBJ1-6; 9 nucleotides match TRBD1. This CDR3 is built from 17 residues. J gave up 1 base and V 5 bases, and 6 bases lay outside the gene matches. From germline, CDR1 is SGHVS and CDR2 FNYEAQ. CDR3 in DNA: TGTGCCAGCAGCCCAACAGGGGGCACGTCCTATAATTCACCCCTCCACTTT. The encoded protein is CASSPTGGTSYNSPLHF.

The rearrangement joins TRBV5-4 to TRBJ2-1, with D possibly being TRBD1 (6 bases). Germline assignment: CDR1 SGHNT and CDR2 YYREEE (reference sequence). V was shortened by 4 bases and J by 5 bases, with 13 bases between the two germline ends. CDR3 length: 14 residues. The CDR3 sequence is CASSRQAINNEQFF. CDR3 coding DNA: TGTGCCAGCAGCCGACAGGCGATAAACAATGAGCAGTTCTTC.

The chain combines TRBV29-1 with TRBJ2-7; D remains unclear. The CDR3 runs to 11 residues. V lost 7 bases to trimming and J lost 0 bases, with 7 bases between them. In germline, CDR1 is SQVTM, CDR2 ANQGSEA. CDR3 in DNA: TGCAGCGCAGCAGGCTCCTACGAGCAGTACTTC. As protein: CSAAGSYEQYF.

The sample holds many counts of this clone. The chain is built from TRBV2 and TRBJ1-5, with D maybe TRBD1 (5 bases). The V gene's germline CDR1 is SNHLY and CDR2 FYNNEI. The CDR3 consists of 13 residues. V was clipped by 6 bases and J by 11 bases, with 17 bases between them. The CDR3 bases are TGTGCCAGCAGGGGGACGTCTACGGGGGCCCAGCATTTT. It encodes CASRGTSTGAQHF.

The rearrangement joins TRBV27 to TRBJ2-7; 9 bases align to TRBD2. The CDR3 has 15 amino acids. V lost 6 bases to trimming and J lost 4 bases; unmatched junction nucleotides: 10. The V gene's germline CDR1 is MNHEY and CDR2 SMNVEV (reference sequence). In DNA, the CDR3 is TGTGCCAGCAGCTCAACGGGACTAGCAAAGTACGAGCAGTACTTC. This translates into CASSSTGLAKYEQYF.

This clone was detected a few times. V and J are TRBV4-1 and TRBJ1-2; perhaps TRBD1 as D (6 bases). The length of the CDR3 is 14 residues. The germline V gene has CDR1 MGHRA and CDR2 YSYEKL. Trimming pared 0 bases from V and 8 bases from J, leaving 13 bases between. CDR3 protein: CASSQDPGARGYTF. In nucleotides, the CDR3 is TGCGCCAGCAGCCAAGACCCAGGGGCGAGAGGCTACACCTTC.

The genes are TRBV19 and TRBJ1-5; 8 nucleotides align to TRBD1. Trimming removed 4 bases from V and 5 bases from J; junction bases left unmatched: 4. The germline gives CDR1 LNHDA, CDR2 SQIVND (reference sequence). This CDR3 comprises 14 residues. This chain's CDR3 is CASSTNRGDQPQHF. In DNA form, the CDR3 reads TGTGCCAGTAGTACAAACAGGGGGGATCAGCCCCAGCATTTT.

This chain connects TRBV11-3 to TRBJ2-3; D is ambiguous. Germline V CDR1 and CDR2: SGHNT, YENEEA. Trimming removed 5 bases at V and 2 bases at J, with 11 bases between. The CDR3 sequence is 14 residues long. The CDR3 here is CASSLERSTDTQYF. The CDR3 DNA is TGTGCCAGCAGCCTTGAGCGCTCCACAGATACGCAGTATTTT.

V usage is TRBV28 and J usage is TRBJ1-2, with D possibly matching TRBD1 (6 bases). This CDR3 comprises 13 residues. Germline V gives CDR1 MDHEN, CDR2 SYDVKM. V lost 8 bases, J lost 1 base, and 11 bases lay in between. This CDR3 is CASLGQFNYGYTF. CDR3 bases: TGTGCCAGCCTCGGACAGTTTAACTATGGCTACACCTTC.

The chain is built from TRBV12-3 or TRBV12-4 and TRBJ2-7; D perhaps matches TRBD1 (5 bases). This CDR3 is 13 amino acids long. V gave up 6 bases and J gave up 0 bases, with 9 bases separating them. Here the CDR3 DNA reads TGTGCCAGCAGCCCAGGGTTCTCCTACGAGCAGTACTTC. Encoded protein: CASSPGFSYEQYF.

The chain uses TRBV7-9 and TRBJ2-5, with TRBD1 matching 10 bases. The CDR3 length is 18 residues. Per germline, CDR1 SEHNR and CDR2 FQNEAQ (reference sequence). V shed 2 bases, J shed 3 bases, and the junction held 12 bases outside the gene matches. Here the CDR3 DNA reads TGTGCCAGCAGCTTATGGGGATCCGGGACAGGGGAAAAAGAGACCCAGTACTTC. Its translation is CASSLWGSGTGEKETQYF.

The chain employs TRBV7-9 and TRBJ2-2; D may be TRBD1 (7 bases). The CDR3 has 17 residues. From germline, CDR1 is SEHNR and CDR2 FQNEAQ (reference sequence). Trimming shortened V by 0 bases and J by 0 bases, and 11 bases separated the two germline ends. The CDR3 protein is CASSLAGGQSNTGELFF. CDR3 in DNA: TGTGCCAGCAGCTTAGCGGGGGGACAGTCGAACACCGGGGAGCTGTTTTTT.

V and J are TRBV6-4 and TRBJ2-1; TRBD2 agrees at 7 bases. The CDR3 runs 13 residues. The junction had 5 bases not matched to a gene; V was cut back by 0 bases and J by 12 bases. Germline assignment: CDR1 MRHNA and CDR2 SNTAGT. The DNA for the CDR3 is TGTGCCAGCAGTGACTCGGGACTACCAGGGCAGTTCTTC. It translates to CASSDSGLPGQFF.

The count of this clone is one. V and J are TRBV19 and TRBJ1-5, with D possibly TRBD1 on 5 matching bases. Germline V gene lookup returns CDR1 LNHDA and CDR2 SQIVND (reference sequence). Deletions cut 3 bases from V and 6 bases from J, with 18 bases between. This CDR3 is built from 16 residues. CDR3 sequence (DNA): TGTGCCAGTAGTATTGGGACTCTTAGGTACAGTCAGCCCCAGCATTTT. Translated: CASSIGTLRYSQPQHF.

The CDR3 nucleotides are TGTGCCAGTACCTATCGGCCTGGGACAGGGAATCAGCCCCAGCATTTT. Its protein is CASTYRPGTGNQPQHF. V usage is TRBV19 and J usage is TRBJ1-5; TRBD1 agrees at 9 bases. The CDR3 length is 16 residues. The germline V gene has CDR1 LNHDA and CDR2 SQIVND (reference sequence). J was trimmed by 4 bases and V by 7 bases; bases with no gene match: 11.

This rearrangement joins TRBV4-1 to TRBJ2-7; 8 bases are shared with TRBD2. V gave up 2 bases and J gave up 6 bases; unmatched junction bases: 6. The CDR3 loop spans 14 amino acids. Germline V lookup: CDR1 MGHRA, CDR2 YSYEKL. This chain's CDR3 is CASSQPGTRREQYF. Here the CDR3 DNA reads TGCGCCAGCAGCCAACCCGGGACTAGACGCGAGCAGTACTTC.

The chain uses TRBV5-1 and TRBJ1-1; D possibly corresponds to TRBD1 (6 bases). Germline V CDR1 and CDR2: SGHRS, YFSETQ. This CDR3 has 16 residues. V lost 3 bases to trimming and J lost 2 bases, with 17 bases between them. The CDR3 spells CASSSTGRVGNTEAFF. Here the CDR3 DNA reads TGCGCCAGCAGCTCCACAGGGAGGGTAGGTAACACTGAAGCTTTCTTT. The whole variable domain, filled in from reference TRBV5-1 and TRBJ1-1, reads KAGVTQTPRYLIKTRGQQVTLSCSPISGHRSVSWYQQTPGQGLQFLFEYFSETQRNKGNFPGRFSGRQFSNSRSEMNVSTLELGDSALYLCASSSTGRVGNTEAFFGQGTRLTVV.

The V call is TRBV2, the J call TRBJ2-3, with 7 nucleotides matching TRBD1. This CDR3 contains 15 residues. The V gene end was trimmed by 3 bases and the J gene end by 2 bases; junction bases not matched to a gene: 5. From germline, CDR1 is SNHLY and CDR2 FYNNEI. This CDR3 reads CASSDRGISTDTQYF. The CDR3 bases are TGTGCCAGCAGTGACAGGGGGATCTCCACAGATACGCAGTATTTT.